Listed below are T cell receptor beta chains from one sample, sequenced in a study of human CD8 memory T cell subsets. TCRdb re-called the 5' RACE reads and shows each CDR3 protein once, DNA omitted. This repertoire includes about 4,000 distinct CDR3 sequences. What was sequenced was CD8+ T cells from PBMCs. The receptors come from a human donor in good health. CDR3s include the opening cysteine and the closing phenylalanine or tryptophan. The order of the fields is V gene, J gene, clone size, CDR3 protein. Clone size appears in some rows only: once, few, many, or a class for an expanded clone.

>TRBV12-3/TRBV12-4|TRBJ2-1|medium-sized
CASSPSGGESYNEQFF
>TRBV20-1|TRBJ2-7|medium-sized
CSARDHGSGGRSYEQYF
>TRBV4-2|TRBJ2-5|NA
CASSHHTRTGGETQYF
>TRBV4-1|TRBJ2-1|NA
CASSPGLAGVNLYNEQFF
>TRBV6-4|TRBJ1-5|NA
CASSVRDNQPQHF
>TRBV5-1|TRBJ2-5|medium-sized
CASSAYGTMGEETQYF
>TRBV9|TRBJ2-1|medium-sized
CASQGANQGEQFF
>TRBV27|TRBJ2-1|medium-sized
CASTCQGPSYNEQFF
>TRBV5-5|TRBJ1-5|large
CASSPRQGGSQPQHF
>TRBV20-1|TRBJ2-3|NA
CSAREARETDTQYF
>TRBV20-1|TRBJ1-1|medium-sized
CSALGGAETEAFF
>TRBV15|TRBJ2-1|NA
CATSASGGAFNEQFF
>TRBV15|TRBJ2-3|NA
CATSRGETEPHTQYF
>TRBV19|TRBJ1-1|NA
CASTPGQGGGGNTEAFF
>TRBV20-1|TRBJ1-5|NA
CSAAITGRNQPQHF
>TRBV4-1|TRBJ2-7|NA
CASSQVPGDAYEQYF
>TRBV7-9|TRBJ2-5|NA
CASSPSGGSGVETQYF
>TRBV11-2|TRBJ2-3|NA
CASSPSQTSSDTQYF
>TRBV20-1|TRBJ2-1|NA
CSARLYNEQFF
>TRBV7-6|TRBJ2-1|NA
CASSPDINNEQFF
>TRBV2|TRBJ2-1|NA
CASSEPSGGVVEQFF
>TRBV30|TRBJ2-7|NA
CAWRVPKGQGYEQYF
>TRBV10-3|TRBJ2-1|NA
CAIRPAGPYNEQFF
>TRBV29-1|TRBJ2-1|NA
CSVEATISYNEQFF
>TRBV28|TRBJ2-1|NA
CASSNWDSHNEQFF
>TRBV9|TRBJ2-7|NA
CASSVDLGANYEQYF
>TRBV28|TRBJ1-2|NA
CASSFEGNYGYTF
>TRBV20-1|TRBJ1-5|medium-sized
CSATGGDEWQPQHF
>TRBV20-1|TRBJ2-1|NA
CSARDAGEYNEQFF
>TRBV6-1|TRBJ2-1|NA
CASSGGEWNEQFF
>TRBV4-1|TRBJ2-3|medium-sized
CASSQRENTDTQYF
>TRBV5-6|TRBJ1-2|NA
CASSLARAHTF
>TRBV4-2|TRBJ2-7|NA
CASSPGVRGGDEQYF
>TRBV6-2/TRBV6-3|TRBJ1-5|NA
CASRRPGQGESQPQHF
>TRBV6-5|TRBJ2-7|NA
CASSYEGGSYEQYF
>TRBV28|TRBJ2-1|NA
CASRVRTGAYNEQFF
>TRBV3-1|TRBJ1-2|medium-sized
CASSQVGDYYGYTF
>TRBV4-3|TRBJ2-6|NA
CASSQNEEGSSGANVLTF
>TRBV12-3/TRBV12-4|TRBJ1-2|medium-sized
CASSLPADRMNGYTF
>TRBV7-7|TRBJ2-7|medium-sized
CASSSGTGSYEQYF
>TRBV20-1|TRBJ2-1|NA
CSARAETSGGYNEQFF
>TRBV9|TRBJ2-1|NA
CASSVGGTNEQFF
>TRBV20-1|TRBJ2-2|medium-sized
CSARDGTSDTGELFF
>TRBV7-9|TRBJ2-2|NA
CAAHSNTGELFF
>TRBV7-9|TRBJ2-7|NA
CASSSAGISSYEQYF
>TRBV25-1|TRBJ2-7|NA
CASSEGSFSYEQYF
>TRBV20-1|TRBJ1-1|medium-sized
CSARRQDTEAFF
>TRBV7-9|TRBJ1-2|medium-sized
CASSRDSRLYGYTF
>TRBV30|TRBJ2-1|medium-sized
CAWSPLSGAGGIYEQFF
>TRBV12-3/TRBV12-4|TRBJ1-5|NA
CASRSTGVFQPQHF
>TRBV20-1|TRBJ1-1|NA
CSAKPGETEAFF
>TRBV28|TRBJ1-4|NA
CASSSPGRTLAEKLFF
>TRBV11-3|TRBJ1-2|medium-sized
CASSLGQAAGGADYGYTF
>TRBV29-1|TRBJ2-5|medium-sized
CSVETLRQTQYF
>TRBV11-2|TRBJ1-1|NA
CASSLGAGGRKAEAFF
>TRBV20-1|TRBJ2-7|NA
CSARGRRAYEQYF